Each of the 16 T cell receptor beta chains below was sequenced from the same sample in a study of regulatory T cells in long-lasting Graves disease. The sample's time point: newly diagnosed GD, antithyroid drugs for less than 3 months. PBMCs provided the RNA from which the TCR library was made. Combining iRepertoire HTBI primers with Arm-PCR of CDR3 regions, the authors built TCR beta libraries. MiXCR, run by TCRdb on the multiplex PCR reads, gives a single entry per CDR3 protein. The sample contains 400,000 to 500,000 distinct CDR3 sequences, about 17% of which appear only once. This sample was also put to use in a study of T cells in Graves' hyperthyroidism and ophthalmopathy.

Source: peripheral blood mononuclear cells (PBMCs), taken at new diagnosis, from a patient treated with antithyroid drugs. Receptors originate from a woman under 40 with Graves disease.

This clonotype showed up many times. The CDR3 sequence is CASSLGTGGNEQYF. CDR3 bases: TGTGCCAGCAGCCTTGGGACAGGGGGGAACGAGCAGTACTTC. The chain carries TRBV27 and TRBJ2-7, with 11 bases aligning to TRBD1. J was trimmed by 5 bases and V by 6 bases; bases with no gene match: 6. Germline CDR1 and CDR2: MNHEY and SMNVEV (reference sequence). The CDR3 covers 14 residues.

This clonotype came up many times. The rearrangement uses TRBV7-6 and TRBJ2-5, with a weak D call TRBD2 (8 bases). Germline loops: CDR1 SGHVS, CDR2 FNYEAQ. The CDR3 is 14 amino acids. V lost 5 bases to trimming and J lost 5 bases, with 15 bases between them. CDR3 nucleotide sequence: TGTGCCAGCAGCCGGACTAGCAGGGGGGAGACCCAGTACTTC. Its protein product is CASSRTSRGETQYF.

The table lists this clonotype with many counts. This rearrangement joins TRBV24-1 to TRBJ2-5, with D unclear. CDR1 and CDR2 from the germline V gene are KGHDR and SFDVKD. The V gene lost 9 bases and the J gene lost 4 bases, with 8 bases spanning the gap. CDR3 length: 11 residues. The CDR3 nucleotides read TGTGCCACCCGATCAGGAGAGACCCAGTACTTC. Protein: CATRSGETQYF.

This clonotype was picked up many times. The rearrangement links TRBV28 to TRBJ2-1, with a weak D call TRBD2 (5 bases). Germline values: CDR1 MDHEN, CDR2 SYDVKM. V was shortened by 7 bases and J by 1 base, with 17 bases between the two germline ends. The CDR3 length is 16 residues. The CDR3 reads CASTLSTGGSYNEQFF. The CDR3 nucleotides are TGTGCCAGCACTCTGTCCACCGGCGGGTCCTACAATGAGCAGTTCTTC.

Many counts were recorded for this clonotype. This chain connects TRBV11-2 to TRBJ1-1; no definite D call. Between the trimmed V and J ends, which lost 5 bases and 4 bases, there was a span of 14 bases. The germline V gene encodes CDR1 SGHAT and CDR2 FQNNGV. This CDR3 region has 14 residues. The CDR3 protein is CASSPRQRGTEAFF. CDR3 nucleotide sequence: TGTGCCAGCAGCCCCCGGCAGCGAGGCACTGAAGCTTTCTTT.

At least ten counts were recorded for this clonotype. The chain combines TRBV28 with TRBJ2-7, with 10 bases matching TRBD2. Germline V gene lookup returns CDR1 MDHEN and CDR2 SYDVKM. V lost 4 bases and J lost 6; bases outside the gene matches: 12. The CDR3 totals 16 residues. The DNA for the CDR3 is TGTGCCAGCAGTTCTGAATTAGCGGGAGGAACTCGCGAGCAGTACTTC. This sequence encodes CASSSELAGGTREQYF.

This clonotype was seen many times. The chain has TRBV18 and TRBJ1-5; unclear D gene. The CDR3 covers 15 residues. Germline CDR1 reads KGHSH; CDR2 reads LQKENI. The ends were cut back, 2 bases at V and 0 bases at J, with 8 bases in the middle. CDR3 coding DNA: TGTGCCAGCTCACCAGAGGCCCTTAGCAATCAGCCCCAGCATTTT. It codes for CASSPEALSNQPQHF.

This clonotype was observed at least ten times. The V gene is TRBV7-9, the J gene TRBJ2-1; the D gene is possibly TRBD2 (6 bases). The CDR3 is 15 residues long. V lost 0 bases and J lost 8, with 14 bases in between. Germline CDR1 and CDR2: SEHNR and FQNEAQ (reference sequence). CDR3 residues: CASSLASASVDEQFF. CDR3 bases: TGTGCCAGCAGCTTAGCGTCGGCTAGCGTCGATGAGCAGTTCTTC.

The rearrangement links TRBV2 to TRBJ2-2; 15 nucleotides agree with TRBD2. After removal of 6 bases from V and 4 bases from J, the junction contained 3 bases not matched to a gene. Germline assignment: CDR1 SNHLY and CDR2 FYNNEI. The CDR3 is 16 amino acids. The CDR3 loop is CASRGTSGRFTGELFF. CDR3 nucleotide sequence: TGTGCCAGCAGGGGGACTAGCGGGAGGTTCACCGGGGAGCTGTTTTTT.

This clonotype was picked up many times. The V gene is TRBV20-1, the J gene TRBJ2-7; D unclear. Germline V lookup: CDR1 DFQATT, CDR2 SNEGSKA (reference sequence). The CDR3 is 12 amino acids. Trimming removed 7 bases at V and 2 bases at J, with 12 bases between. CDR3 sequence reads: CSVNGEAYEQYF. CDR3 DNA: TGCAGTGTAAACGGTGAGGCCTACGAGCAGTACTTC.

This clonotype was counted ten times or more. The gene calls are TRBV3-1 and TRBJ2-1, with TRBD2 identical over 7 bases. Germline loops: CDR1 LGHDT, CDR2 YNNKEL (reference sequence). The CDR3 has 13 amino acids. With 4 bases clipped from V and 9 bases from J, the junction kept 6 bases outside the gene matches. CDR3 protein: CASSRRELGEQFF. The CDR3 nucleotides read TGTGCCAGCAGCCGGCGGGAGTTAGGTGAGCAGTTCTTC.

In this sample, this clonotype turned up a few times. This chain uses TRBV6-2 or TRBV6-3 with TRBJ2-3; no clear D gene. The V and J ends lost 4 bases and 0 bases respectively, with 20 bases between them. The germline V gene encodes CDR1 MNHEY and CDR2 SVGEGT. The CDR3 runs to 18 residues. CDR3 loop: CASSSPGPFISSTDTQYF. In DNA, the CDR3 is TGTGCCAGCAGTTCCCCTGGACCGTTTATCTCTAGCACAGATACGCAGTATTTT.

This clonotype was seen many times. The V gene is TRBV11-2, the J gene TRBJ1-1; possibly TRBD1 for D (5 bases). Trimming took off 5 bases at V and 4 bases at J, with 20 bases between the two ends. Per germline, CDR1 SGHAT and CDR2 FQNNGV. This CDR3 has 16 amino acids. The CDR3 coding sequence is TGTGCCAGCAGCCCAGTCCGGGGCCCGAAGGGCACTGAAGCTTTCTTT. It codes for CASSPVRGPKGTEAFF.

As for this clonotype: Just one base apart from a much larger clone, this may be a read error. The CDR3 here is CASSGAVTGELFF. CDR3 DNA sequence: TGTGCCAGCAGTGGCGCGGTCACCGGGGAGCTGTTTTTT. The V call is TRBV2, the J call TRBJ2-2; D is unresolved. Per germline, CDR1 SNHLY and CDR2 FYNNEI. The CDR3 consists of 13 residues. The V end lost 4 bases, the J end lost 4 bases, and 7 bases lay between the germline ends.

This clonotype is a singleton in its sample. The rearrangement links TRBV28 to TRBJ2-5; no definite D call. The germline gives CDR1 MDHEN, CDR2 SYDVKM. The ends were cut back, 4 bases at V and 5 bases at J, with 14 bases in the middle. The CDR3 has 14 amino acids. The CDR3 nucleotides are TGTGCCAGCAGTTCAGGATCCAATAGGGAGACCCAGTACTTC. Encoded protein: CASSSGSNRETQYF. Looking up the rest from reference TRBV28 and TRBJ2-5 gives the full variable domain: DVKVTQSSRYLVKRTGEKVFLECVQDMDHENMFWYRQDPGLGLRLIYFSYDVKMKEKGDIPEGYSVSREKKERFSLILESASTNQTSMYLCASSSGSNRETQYFGPGTRLLVL.

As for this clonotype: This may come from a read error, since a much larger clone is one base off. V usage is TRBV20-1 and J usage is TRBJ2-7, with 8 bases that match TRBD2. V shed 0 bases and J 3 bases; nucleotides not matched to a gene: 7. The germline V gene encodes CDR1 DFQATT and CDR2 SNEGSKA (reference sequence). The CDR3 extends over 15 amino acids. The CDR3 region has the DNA TGCAGTGCTAGAGAATCGCGGGAGGACCACTACGAGCAGTACTTC. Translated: CSARESREDHYEQYF.